A selection of T cell receptor beta chains follows, all from one sample in a study of blood T cells in healthy people across ages. TCRdb passed the 5' RACE reads through MiXCR, listing each CDR3 protein once. This table holds roughly 1,700,000 distinct CDR3 sequences, about 30% found once. The sequencing sample was made of blood. Receptor source: a woman in her 30s in good health. Each CDR3 is given with its conserved first and last residue. The D gene is left open where the match is weak. The size field is filled for only some rows; it gives once, few, many or a size class.

cdr3_nt | cdr3_aa | j_call | v_call | clone_size | d_call
TGTGCCAGCAGCTCTTGGATCAAATTAAACACTGAAGCTTTCTTT | CASSSWIKLNTEAFF | TRBJ1-1 | TRBV7-6 | few | .
TGTGCCAGCAGGCCCCCCGGGACTAGCCGAGTCAATGAGCAGTTCTTC | CASRPPGTSRVNEQFF | TRBJ2-1 | TRBV7-9 | . | TRBD2
TGTGCCGCCAGCCCCGACAGGTCTACTAACTATGGCTACACCTTC | CAASPDRSTNYGYTF | TRBJ1-2 | TRBV2 | . | .
TGTGCCAGCAGCGGGAGGGCATCCACTGAAGCTTTCTTT | CASSGRASTEAFF | TRBJ1-1 | TRBV7-9 | few | .
TGTACCAGCAGTTTTGGGGCCTACAATGAGCAGTTCTTC | CTSSFGAYNEQFF | TRBJ2-1 | TRBV28 | few | .
TGTGCCAGCAGTGATCCGGGCGGGAACTACAATGAGCAGTTCTTC | CASSDPGGNYNEQFF | TRBJ2-1 | TRBV2 | few | .
TGCAGTGCTAGGGGACAGATTGGGAATGAAAAACTGTTTTTT | CSARGQIGNEKLFF | TRBJ1-4 | TRBV20-1 | few | TRBD1
TGTGCCAGCAGCCTCGTCGGGTGCGAGCAGTACTTC | CASSLVGCEQYF | TRBJ2-7 | TRBV7-2 | . | .
TGTGCCAGCAGCCAAGGGCGCAGCGGGGGAGAATACGAGCAGTACTTC | CASSQGRSGGEYEQYF | TRBJ2-7 | TRBV3-1 | many | TRBD2
TGCGCCAGCAGCTTGACTCCAGGACACTCTTCTTACACAGATACGCAGTATTTT | CASSLTPGHSSYTDTQYF | TRBJ2-3 | TRBV5-1 | once | .
TGCGCCAGCAGTGAGTCGAGGGGGTACAAGCAGTACTTC | CASSESRGYKQYF | TRBJ2-4 | TRBV10-2 | once | .
TGTGCCAGCAGTAGGGACGGTCCAACCTACGAGCAGTACTTC | CASSRDGPTYEQYF | TRBJ2-7 | TRBV2 | . | .
TGTGCCAGCAGCTTAGCTTCGAGTTCACCTTCCTACGAGCAGTACTTC | CASSLASSSPSYEQYF | TRBJ2-7 | TRBV7-2 | . | .
TGTGCCAGCAGTTATGCTGGGCCGCGGGAAGGGGCAACTAATGAAAAACTGTTTTTT | CASSYAGPREGATNEKLFF | TRBJ1-4 | TRBV6-5 | once | .
TGTGCCAGCAGGGAGACAGATTACAATGAGCAGTTCTTC | CASRETDYNEQFF | TRBJ2-1 | TRBV2 | few | .
TGCGCCAGCAGCCAAGAGGGGGCAGCGGCCCAGTACTTC | CASSQEGAAAQYF | TRBJ2-5 | TRBV4-1 | . | .
TGTGCCAGCAGCTCGGGACAGCTCACAGATACGCAGTATTTT | CASSSGQLTDTQYF | TRBJ2-3 | TRBV7-2 | many | TRBD1
TGTGCCAGCAGCCAAGAAATGGGGGCCGCTCAAGAGACCCAGTACTTC | CASSQEMGAAQETQYF | TRBJ2-5 | TRBV4-2 | few | .
TGTGCCAGCAGTACTCTCTACGACAGGGACATTAACTATGGCTACACCTTC | CASSTLYDRDINYGYTF | TRBJ1-2 | TRBV6-2/TRBV6-3 | . | TRBD1
TGTGCCAGCAGTTCCATGGGGGATGAAAAACTGTTTTTT | CASSSMGDEKLFF | TRBJ1-4 | TRBV12-3/TRBV12-4 | few | .
TGTGCCAGCAGGTCTTGGGGACAGACCCAGTACTTC | CASRSWGQTQYF | TRBJ2-5 | TRBV3-1 | . | .
TGTGCCAGCAGTTACTCGGGACAGCGGGAAAACAGGGGTAGTTACAATGAGCAGTTCTTC | CASSYSGQRENRGSYNEQFF | TRBJ2-1 | TRBV6-2/TRBV6-3 | many | .
TGTGCCAGCAGCTTAGGGCCCCTAGTTTCAGGTGAGCAGTTCTTC | CASSLGPLVSGEQFF | TRBJ2-1 | TRBV7-2 | . | .
TGTGCCAGCAGTTTCCGACGGAGCTCTGGAAACACCATATATTTT | CASSFRRSSGNTIYF | TRBJ1-3 | TRBV6-5 | . | .
TGTGCCAGCAGTATGCCCAATGGGGTGGGGAGCTACACCTTC | CASSMPNGVGSYTF | TRBJ1-2 | TRBV6-5 | . | .
TGTGCCAGCAGAACTCAAGGGAAAAACATTCAGTACTTC | CASRTQGKNIQYF | TRBJ2-4 | TRBV6-1 | few | .
TGTGCCAGCAGCCAGATAGCGGGGGATGAGCAGTTCTTC | CASSQIAGDEQFF | TRBJ2-1 | TRBV3-1 | few | TRBD2
TGTGCCAGCAGCTTAGGCTCGGTTAAAGAGACCCAGTACTTC | CASSLGSVKETQYF | TRBJ2-5 | TRBV7-2 | many | .
TGTGCCACCAGTGATTCCGGAGCCACTCACACTGAAGCTTTCTTT | CATSDSGATHTEAFF | TRBJ1-1 | TRBV24-1 | . | .
TGTGCCAGCAGTTTAGCCCGAGGCTACACCTTC | CASSLARGYTF | TRBJ1-2 | TRBV12-3/TRBV12-4 | many | .
TGTGCCAGCAGCTTAGCGACTAGCGGGATGTACAATGAGCAGTTCTTC | CASSLATSGMYNEQFF | TRBJ2-1 | TRBV7-9 | few | TRBD2
TGCGCCGCCTGGACAGCTAACACTGAAGCTTTCTTT | CAAWTANTEAFF | TRBJ1-1 | TRBV28 | . | .
TGTGCCAGCTCACCTGGTTCACTTCCATCCTACGAGCAGTACTTC | CASSPGSLPSYEQYF | TRBJ2-7 | TRBV18 | . | .
TGTGCCAGCAGCCCCGGACAGGGCTGCGACGAGCAGTACTTC | CASSPGQGCDEQYF | TRBJ2-7 | TRBV7-2 | . | TRBD1
TGTGCCAGCAGCTTAGTTCCGGAGAAAGCTTTCTTT | CASSLVPEKAFF | TRBJ1-1 | TRBV7-8 | . | .
TGCAGCGTAGGACAGACTGGGCAGCCCCAGCATTTT | CSVGQTGQPQHF | TRBJ1-5 | TRBV29-1 | many | .
TGTGCCAGCAGCTTGTCCGGAATAAGGCAGCCCCAGCATTTT | CASSLSGIRQPQHF | TRBJ1-5 | TRBV7-6 | few | .
TGTGCCAGCAGCGTAGCGGTGACCCCATACAATGAGCAGTACTTC | CASSVAVTPYNEQYF | TRBJ2-7 | TRBV9 | . | .
TGTGCCAGCAGCTTAAATAACCCGGGCCGCACAGATACGCAGTATTTT | CASSLNNPGRTDTQYF | TRBJ2-3 | TRBV11-2 | few | .
TGCAGTGCTAGTGAGGCAGGGCCGGGTTACAATGAGCCGTTCTTC | CSASEAGPGYNEPFF | TRBJ2-1 | TRBV20-1 | . | .
TGTGCCAACAGCTTTCCCAGGGGCGACGAGCAGTACTTC | CANSFPRGDEQYF | TRBJ2-7 | TRBV7-9 | . | .
TGTGCCAGCGATATGACAGGGACTGGGAACGAGCAGTACTTC | CASDMTGTGNEQYF | TRBJ2-7 | TRBV27 | . | .
TGCAGTGCTAGACTTCAAGGCACCGGGGAGCTGTTTTTT | CSARLQGTGELFF | TRBJ2-2 | TRBV20-1 | . | .
TGTGCCAGCAGATCAAGGGGAGGGATCTACGAGCAGTACTTC | CASRSRGGIYEQYF | TRBJ2-7 | TRBV7-2 | . | TRBD2
TGTGCCATCCCGGGGGGCGGGAGGTACTACAATGAGCAGTTCTTC | CAIPGGGRYYNEQFF | TRBJ2-1 | TRBV7-2 | few | TRBD2
TGTGCCAGCAGCTTTGACCCGGGGGACCACAATGAGCAGTTCTTC | CASSFDPGDHNEQFF | TRBJ2-1 | TRBV5-5 | . | .
TGCGCCAGCAGCTTGCTCCCGGGGCCAGGGCCCTACGAGCAGTACTTC | CASSLLPGPGPYEQYF | TRBJ2-7 | TRBV5-1 | . | .
TGTGCCAGCAGCGTAGGTACTAGCGGAACGCAGTATTTT | CASSVGTSGTQYF | TRBJ2-3 | TRBV9 | few | TRBD2
TGTGCCAGCAGCCCAGCTTATGAAAAACTGTTTTTT | CASSPAYEKLFF | TRBJ1-4 | TRBV7-9 | . | .
TGTGCCAGCAGTTTAGGCCGGGGGCTCACAGATACGCAGTATTTT | CASSLGRGLTDTQYF | TRBJ2-3 | TRBV12-3/TRBV12-4 | . | .
TGCAGTGCTAGTTCCAGCGGAATCACAGATACGCAGTATTTT | CSASSSGITDTQYF | TRBJ2-3 | TRBV20-1 | few | .
TGTGCCAGCAGCCTTGGACTAGCGGGAGCCGCTGGGGCCAACGTCCTGACTTTC | CASSLGLAGAAGANVLTF | TRBJ2-6 | TRBV3-1 | . | TRBD2
TGCAGCGTTGTGAACAGGGCGGATGGCTACACCTTC | CSVVNRADGYTF | TRBJ1-2 | TRBV29-1 | . | .
TGTGGCAGCAGCTTACCAACCGATACGCAGTATTTT | CGSSLPTDTQYF | TRBJ2-3 | TRBV7-2 | . | .
TGCGCCAGCAGCTTAGGCCGAAGAACGGGCTACGAGCAGTACTTC | CASSLGRRTGYEQYF | TRBJ2-7 | TRBV5-1 | . | .
TGTGCCAGCTCACTACTCGCGAGGGGGTCCAGAGGCTACGAGCAGTACTTC | CASSLLARGSRGYEQYF | TRBJ2-7 | TRBV18 | few | .
TGCGCCAGCAGCTTGGCGACAGGGGAATTGCAGTACTTC | CASSLATGELQYF | TRBJ2-7 | TRBV5-1 | few | TRBD1